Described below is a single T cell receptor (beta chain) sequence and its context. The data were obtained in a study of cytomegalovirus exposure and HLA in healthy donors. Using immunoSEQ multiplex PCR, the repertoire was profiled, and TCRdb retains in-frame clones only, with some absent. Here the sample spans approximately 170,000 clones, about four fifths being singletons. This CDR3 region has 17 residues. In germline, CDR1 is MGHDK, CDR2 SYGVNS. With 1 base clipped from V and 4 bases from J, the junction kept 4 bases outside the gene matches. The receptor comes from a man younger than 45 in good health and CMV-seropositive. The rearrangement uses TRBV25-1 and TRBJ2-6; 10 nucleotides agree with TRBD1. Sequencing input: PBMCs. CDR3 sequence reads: CASSEWGQGSGANVLTF. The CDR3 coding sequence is TGTGCCAGCAGTGAATGGGGACAGGGGAGCGGGGCCAACGTCCTGACTTTC.